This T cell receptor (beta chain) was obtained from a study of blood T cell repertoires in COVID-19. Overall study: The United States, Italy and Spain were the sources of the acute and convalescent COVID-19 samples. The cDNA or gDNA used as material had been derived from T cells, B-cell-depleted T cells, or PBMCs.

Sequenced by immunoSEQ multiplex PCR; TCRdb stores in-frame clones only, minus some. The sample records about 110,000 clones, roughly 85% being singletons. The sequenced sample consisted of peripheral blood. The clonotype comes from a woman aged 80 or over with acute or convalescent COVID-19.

CDR3: CASSRTGQSADTQYF. In nucleotides, the CDR3 is TGTGCCAGCTCACGGACGGGACAGTCGGCAGATACGCAGTATTTT. This chain joins TRBV18 and TRBJ2-3; 7 bases fit TRBD1. With V trimmed by 4 bases and J by 4 bases, 8 bases remained unmatched. Germline loops: CDR1 KGHSH, CDR2 LQKENI. The CDR3 length is 15 residues.